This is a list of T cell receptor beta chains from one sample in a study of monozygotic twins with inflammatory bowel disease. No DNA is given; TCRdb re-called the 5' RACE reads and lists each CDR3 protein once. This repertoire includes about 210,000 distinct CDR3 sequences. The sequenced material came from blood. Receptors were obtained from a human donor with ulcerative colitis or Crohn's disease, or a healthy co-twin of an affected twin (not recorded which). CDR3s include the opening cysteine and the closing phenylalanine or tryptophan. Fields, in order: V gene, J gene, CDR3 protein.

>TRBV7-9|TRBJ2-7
CASSLALAYEQYF
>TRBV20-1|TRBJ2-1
CSAASGGGGSYNEQFF
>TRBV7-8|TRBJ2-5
CASSLVLTGHQETQYF
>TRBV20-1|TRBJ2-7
CSRSRDYPYEQYF
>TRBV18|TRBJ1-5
CASSPGESQPQHF
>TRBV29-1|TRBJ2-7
CSVDHRPPGKQYF
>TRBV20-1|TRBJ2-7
CSVATAGSYEQYF
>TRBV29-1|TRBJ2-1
CSVEMVGGEQFF
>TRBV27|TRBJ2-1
CASSPRGTSRNEQFF
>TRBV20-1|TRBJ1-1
CSAKRGEAKTEAFF
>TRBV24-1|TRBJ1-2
CATKHPRGGYTF
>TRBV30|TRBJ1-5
CAWSGGQGRRGWPQHF
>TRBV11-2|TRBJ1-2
CASTTEGFGYTF
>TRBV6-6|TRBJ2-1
CASRGAVGNEQFF
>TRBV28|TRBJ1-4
CASSFAGGEKLFF
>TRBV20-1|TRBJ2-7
CSAPDRTGKASEQYF
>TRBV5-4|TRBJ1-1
CASSLGGQMNTEAFF